These 24 T cell receptor beta chains were sequenced from one sample in a study of patients and donors after allogeneic stem cell transplantation (dated by TCRdb to 2020 to 2021). The method was RT-PCR. The reads were generated on a NextSeq 550. Using fastp at Q25 and MiXCR, TCRdb reprocessed the public reads and kept productive beta chains. Identical CDR3 protein sequences are pooled into one entry, listed with their most common genes and DNA. This sample has 800,000 to 1,000,000 distinct CDR3 sequences in its table, and approximately 18% of those were observed once. Clones ranked in the top ten supply 5% to 6.5% of the sample. The sample taken for sequencing was blood, either unsorted or a sorted T cell fraction (not recorded which). The source of these receptors is a human donor who was either an allogeneic HSCT recipient or a stem cell or donor lymphocyte infusion donor (not recorded which). It is not recorded whose cells these are; they may come from a transplant donor.

The sample holds a few counts of this clonotype. The gene calls are TRBV11-1 and TRBJ2-1, with 11 bases identical to TRBD2. The germline V gene has CDR1 SGHAT and CDR2 FQDESV (reference sequence). The length of the CDR3 is 18 residues. The trim removed 5 bases at V and 6 bases at J, leaving 15 bases unmatched. This chain's CDR3 is CASSLPPSGGPLGNEQFF. For the CDR3, the DNA is TGTGCCAGCAGCCTCCCGCCTAGCGGGGGGCCCTTGGGCAATGAGCAGTTCTTC.

In its sample, this clonotype was seen a few times. It may be a read error: a sequence one base away is much more abundant. This sequence joins TRBV29-1 and TRBJ1-1; 8 bases line up with TRBD1. The junction had 4 bases not matched to a gene; V was cut back by 6 bases and J by 1 base. The V gene's germline CDR1 is SQVTM and CDR2 ANQGSEA. The CDR3 is 13 residues long. As DNA, the CDR3 is TGCAGCGTCCGGACAGGGTGGAACACTGAAGCTTTCTTT. Translated: CSVRTGWNTEAFF.

At least ten counts were recorded for this clonotype. V and J are TRBV4-1 and TRBJ2-7, with a tentative D call TRBD2 (5 bases). The V end was cut by 2 bases, the J end by 3 bases, with 8 bases between. Germline V gene lookup returns CDR1 MGHRA and CDR2 YSYEKL. CDR3 size: 13 residues. CDR3 sequence: CASSQYGVYEQYF. In DNA form, the CDR3 reads TGCGCCAGCAGCCAATACGGGGTCTACGAGCAGTACTTC.

This clonotype was detected many times. V and J are TRBV24-1 and TRBJ1-3, with 7 bases identical to TRBD1. J lost 4 bases, V lost 9 bases, and 8 bases had no gene match. Germline V gives CDR1 KGHDR, CDR2 SFDVKD. This CDR3 region has 14 residues. CDR3 amino acids: CATGPGGSGNTIYF. The CDR3 nucleotides read TGTGCCACCGGCCCAGGGGGATCCGGAAACACCATATATTTT.

This clonotype has only a few counts. V usage is TRBV6-1 and J usage is TRBJ2-1, with a possible D match to TRBD2 (7 bases). Deletions cut 5 bases from V and 0 bases from J, with 17 bases between. This CDR3 region has 17 residues. From germline, CDR1 is MNHNS and CDR2 SASEGT. The CDR3 loop is CASSPPPGGSSYNEQFF. Written as DNA, the CDR3 is TGTGCCAGCAGTCCACCCCCGGGGGGCAGCTCCTACAATGAGCAGTTCTTC.

This clonotype appeared a few times. The chain recombines TRBV6-1 with TRBJ1-2; 7 bases line up with TRBD1. The CDR3 contains 14 residues. J lost 4 bases, V lost 4 bases, and 6 bases had no gene match. The germline CDR1 and CDR2 sequences are MNHNS and SASEGT. CDR3 in DNA: TGTGCCAGCAGTGGGGACAGCGCTCGCTATGGCTACACCTTC. The encoded protein is CASSGDSARYGYTF.

The chain links TRBV4-2 to TRBJ2-3; 7 nucleotides align to TRBD1. CDR3 length equals 16 residues. Germline V gene lookup returns CDR1 LGHNA and CDR2 YNFKEQ. Losses at the gene ends were 3 bases for V and 1 base for J; bases not matched to a gene: 7. CDR3 sequence reads: CASSQPITGGTDTQYF. In DNA, the CDR3 is TGTGCCAGCAGCCAGCCCATAACAGGGGGCACAGATACGCAGTATTTT.

This chain joins TRBV2 and TRBJ2-1; 12 positions agree with TRBD2. Germline-derived CDR1 and CDR2 are SNHLY and FYNNEI. V trimming: 2 bases; J trimming: 9 bases; junction bases outside the gene matches: 8. The CDR3 covers 16 residues. The CDR3 DNA sequence: TGTGCCAGCAGTGAACTAGCGGGAGGGCCTTTGCGTGAGCAGTTCTTC. Protein sequence: CASSELAGGPLREQFF.

The chain links TRBV7-2 to TRBJ2-3; 7 nucleotides match TRBD1. The germline V gene encodes CDR1 SGHTA and CDR2 FQGNSA. This CDR3 has 16 amino acids. Germline trimming cut 4 bases from V and 1 base from J; bases unmatched to any gene: 8. The CDR3 reads CASSSGNRGRTDTQYF. CDR3 DNA sequence: TGTGCCAGCAGCTCCGGGAACAGGGGCCGCACAGATACGCAGTATTTT.

This clonotype was recorded at least ten times. The V and J genes are TRBV12-3 or TRBV12-4 and TRBJ1-2; D remains ambiguous. Trimming took off 1 base at V and 4 bases at J, with 16 bases between the two ends. The CDR3 is 16 residues long. The CDR3 is CASSLDRPPPGYGYTF. DNA of the CDR3: TGTGCCAGCAGTTTAGACCGGCCTCCCCCCGGCTATGGCTACACCTTC.

V and J are TRBV6-2 or TRBV6-3 and TRBJ1-5; a possible D gene is TRBD1 (5 bases). There are 16 residues in the CDR3. Germline V CDR1 and CDR2: MNHEY, SVGEGT. V was clipped by 2 bases and J by 6 bases, with 17 bases between them. The DNA of the CDR3 is TGTGCCAGCAGTTACGGGGGAACAGGTGTGGGTCAGCCCCAGCATTTT. This gives the protein CASSYGGTGVGQPQHF.

There are a few counts of this clonotype. The chain is built from TRBV12-3 or TRBV12-4 and TRBJ1-5; D not certain. This CDR3 has 15 amino acids. The V end was cut by 3 bases, the J end by 4 bases, with 13 bases between. The CDR3 nucleotides are TGTGCCAGCAGTTTCTCTTCGGATGGGAATCAGCCCCAGCATTTT. Its protein product is CASSFSSDGNQPQHF.

The chain is built from TRBV6-2 or TRBV6-3 and TRBJ2-1; TRBD1 matches at 12 bases. Germline V gene data show CDR1 as MNHEY and CDR2 as SVGEGT. V lost 5 bases, J lost 0 bases, and 8 bases stayed unmatched. This CDR3 spans 18 amino acids. The CDR3 nucleotides read TGTGCCAGCAGTCCCGCGCCGGGACAGGGGGCCTCCTACAATGAGCAGTTCTTC. This sequence encodes CASSPAPGQGASYNEQFF.

This chain joins TRBV27 and TRBJ1-2, with D maybe TRBD1 (5 bases). V dropped 6 bases and J dropped 4 bases, with 12 bases sitting between them. CDR1 and CDR2 from the germline V gene are MNHEY and SMNVEV (reference sequence). CDR3 length equals 13 residues. The CDR3 sequence is CASSSGPPYGYTF. DNA of the CDR3: TGTGCCAGCAGCTCGGGACCGCCCTATGGCTACACCTTC.

This rearrangement joins TRBV24-1 to TRBJ2-4; 8 nucleotides line up with TRBD1. Germline V lookup: CDR1 KGHDR, CDR2 SFDVKD. The CDR3 contains 16 residues. V trimming: 3 bases; J trimming: 4 bases; junction bases outside the gene matches: 7. The CDR3 region has the DNA TGTGCCACCAGTGATGTGACCGGGACAGGAAAAAACATTCAGTACTTC. Encoded protein: CATSDVTGTGKNIQYF.

The genes are TRBV10-3 and TRBJ2-3, with D perhaps matching TRBD1 or TRBD2 (5 bases each). CDR1 and CDR2 from the germline V gene are ENHRY and SYGVKD. The CDR3 spans 14 residues. The V end was cut by 0 bases, the J end by 6 bases, with 10 bases between. The CDR3, as DNA: TGTGCCATCAGTGAGTCAAGGGGCGGGGATACGCAGTATTTT. This encodes CAISESRGGDTQYF.

This clonotype is a singleton in its sample. The chain recombines TRBV5-1 with TRBJ1-1, with 9 bases lining up with TRBD1. The germline CDR1 and CDR2 sequences are SGHRS and YFSETQ. V shed 4 bases, J shed 11 bases, and the junction held 12 bases outside the gene matches. The CDR3 sequence is 14 residues long. This CDR3 is CASSPEGTGFWAFF. The DNA of the CDR3 is TGCGCCAGCAGCCCGGAAGGGACAGGGTTTTGGGCTTTCTTT.

This clonotype was found a few times. One end of the junction is discordant with germline, which a read error may explain. The DNA for the CDR3 is TGCGCCAGCGGCTTGGGGGGACTACCCTACGAGCAGTACTTC. This sequence encodes CASGLGGLPYEQYF. V and J are TRBV5-1 and TRBJ2-7; 7 bases match TRBD2. CDR3 length: 14 amino acids. Germline V gives CDR1 SGHRS, CDR2 YFSETQ. Drawing the rest from reference TRBV5-1 and TRBJ2-7, the complete variable domain is KAGVTQTPRYLIKTRGQQVTLSCSPISGHRSVSWYQQTPGQGLQFLFEYFSETQRNKGNFPGRFSGRQFSNSRSEMNVSTLELGDSALYLCASGLGGLPYEQYFGPGTRLTVT.

This clonotype was detected a few times. The chain employs TRBV4-2 and TRBJ2-1; 13 nucleotides match TRBD2. CDR3 length: 15 amino acids. Germline V gene data show CDR1 as LGHNA and CDR2 as YNFKEQ. The junction had 5 bases not matched to a gene; V was cut back by 3 bases and J by 9 bases. In DNA, the CDR3 is TGTGCCAGCAGCCACGGGACTAGCGGGGAGGGTGAGCAGTTCTTC. This encodes CASSHGTSGEGEQFF.

Details on this clonotype: An end of the junction does not agree with germline; a read error may underlie this. This chain uses TRBV20-1 with TRBJ2-7, with 9 bases that match TRBD1. The CDR3 is 14 residues long. From germline, CDR1 is DFQATT and CDR2 SNEGSKA (reference sequence). CDR3 nucleotides: TGCAGTGCCAGAGAGTGGACAGGGGTCTACGAGCAGTACTTC. This sequence encodes CSAREWTGVYEQYF.

In this sample, this clonotype turned up a few times. V is TRBV6-5 and J is TRBJ1-1; no clear D gene. Germline V CDR1 and CDR2: MNHEY, SVGAGI. V lost 2 bases and J lost 0, with 16 bases in between. The CDR3 is made up of 17 amino acids. The CDR3 here is CASSYAFFAVMNTEAFF. CDR3 nucleotides: TGTGCCAGCAGTTACGCTTTTTTCGCGGTCATGAACACTGAAGCTTTCTTT.

This clonotype was picked up a small number of times. The DNA of the CDR3 is TGTGCCAGCAGCCCCTTAGCCGGGACACCTAACACCGGGGAGCTGTTTTTT. Its protein product is CASSPLAGTPNTGELFF. V is TRBV27 and J is TRBJ2-2; possibly TRBD1 for D (6 bases). CDR3 length equals 17 residues. Between the trimmed V and J ends, which lost 6 bases and 2 bases, there was a span of 19 bases. Germline V gene data show CDR1 as MNHEY and CDR2 as SMNVEV (reference sequence).

The J gene is TRBJ2-7, the V gene TRBV19, with a tentative D call TRBD1 (6 bases). CDR1 is LNHDA, CDR2 SQIVND, per germline (reference sequence). The CDR3 covers 14 residues. Trimming left V 0 bases short and J 6 bases short, with 12 bases between. DNA of the CDR3: TGTGCCAGTAGTATAGATCTCGACAGGACCGAGCAGTACTTC. Its protein is CASSIDLDRTEQYF.

V is TRBV25-1 and J is TRBJ2-3; TRBD2 matches at 9 bases. The V gene end was trimmed by 7 bases and the J gene end by 5 bases; junction bases not matched to a gene: 13. CDR3 length: 16 residues. Germline V lookup: CDR1 MGHDK, CDR2 SYGVNS. The CDR3 DNA sequence: TGTGCCAGCACCCAAGGGTCTAGCGGGACGGGAGATACGCAGTATTTT. Its translation is CASTQGSSGTGDTQYF.